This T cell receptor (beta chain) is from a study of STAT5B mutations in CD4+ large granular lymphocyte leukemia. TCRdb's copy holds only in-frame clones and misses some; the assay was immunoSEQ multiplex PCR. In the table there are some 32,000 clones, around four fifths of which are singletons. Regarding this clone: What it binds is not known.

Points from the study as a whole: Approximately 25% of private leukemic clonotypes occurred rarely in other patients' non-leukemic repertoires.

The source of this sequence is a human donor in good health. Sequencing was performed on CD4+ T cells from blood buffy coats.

For the CDR3, the DNA is TGCGCCAGCAGCCAAACTCCTAGCGGGAAAGAGACCCAGTACTTC. Translation gives CASSQTPSGKETQYF. The chain recombines TRBV5-1 with TRBJ2-5, with 9 bases lining up with TRBD2. This CDR3 region has 15 residues. After removal of 4 bases from V and 3 bases from J, the junction contained 7 bases not matched to a gene. Germline V CDR1 and CDR2: SGHRS, YFSETQ.